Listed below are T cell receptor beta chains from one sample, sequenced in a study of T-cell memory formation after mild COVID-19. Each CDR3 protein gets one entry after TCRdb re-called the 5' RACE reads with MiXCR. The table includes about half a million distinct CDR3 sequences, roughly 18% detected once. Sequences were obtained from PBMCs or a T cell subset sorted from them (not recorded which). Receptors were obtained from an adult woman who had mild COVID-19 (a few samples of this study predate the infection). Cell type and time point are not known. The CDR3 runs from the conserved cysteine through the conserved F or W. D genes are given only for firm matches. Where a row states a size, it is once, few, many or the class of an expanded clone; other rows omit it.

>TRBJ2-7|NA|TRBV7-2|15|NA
CASSLGGSGTYEQYF
TGTGCCAGCAGCTTAGGGGGTAGTGGGACCTACGAGCAGTACTTC
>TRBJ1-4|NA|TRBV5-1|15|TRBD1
CASSIAGTGGEKLFF
TGCGCCAGCAGCATTGCCGGGACAGGAGGCGAAAAACTGTTTTTT
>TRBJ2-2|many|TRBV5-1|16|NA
CASNNEAPRRSGELFF
TGCGCCAGCAACAATGAGGCGCCTCGGCGTAGCGGGGAGCTGTTTTTT
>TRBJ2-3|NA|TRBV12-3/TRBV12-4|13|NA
CASSPSDEDTQYF
TGTGCCAGCAGTCCCTCGGACGAAGATACGCAGTATTTT
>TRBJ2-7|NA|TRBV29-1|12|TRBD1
CSVKTGGYEQYF
TGCAGCGTTAAAACAGGGGGCTACGAGCAGTACTTC
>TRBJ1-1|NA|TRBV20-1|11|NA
CSARIATEAFF
TGCAGTGCTAGGATCGCCACTGAAGCTTTCTTT
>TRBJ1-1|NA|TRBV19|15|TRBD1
CASSIDRGSRTEAFF
TGTGCCAGTAGTATTGACAGGGGATCGAGGACTGAAGCTTTCTTT
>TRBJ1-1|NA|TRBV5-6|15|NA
CASSFSRTMNTEAFF
TGTGCCAGCAGCTTTAGCCGGACAATGAACACTGAAGCTTTCTTT
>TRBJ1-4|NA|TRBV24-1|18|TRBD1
CATSEAGTGGALGEKLFF
TGTGCCACCAGTGAGGCCGGGACAGGGGGCGCATTGGGCGAAAAACTGTTTTTT
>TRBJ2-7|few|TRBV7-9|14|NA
CASSSPTRFYEQYF
TGTGCCAGCAGCTCCCCGACGCGGTTTTACGAGCAGTACTTC
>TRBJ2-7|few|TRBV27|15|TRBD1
CASSLVWDSSYEQYF
TGTGCCAGCAGTTTAGTATGGGACAGTTCCTACGAGCAGTACTTC
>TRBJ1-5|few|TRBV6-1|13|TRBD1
CASRGTDYQPQHF
TGTGCCAGCAGAGGGACAGATTATCAGCCCCAGCATTTT
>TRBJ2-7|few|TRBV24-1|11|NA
CATSVGGEQYF
TGTGCCACCAGTGTCGGCGGCGAGCAGTACTTC
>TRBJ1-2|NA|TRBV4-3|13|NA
CASSQIEGRGYTF
TGCGCCAGCAGCCAGATTGAGGGCCGGGGCTACACCTTC
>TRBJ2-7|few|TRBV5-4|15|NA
CASSSTGSLSYEQYF
TGTGCCAGCAGCTCCACAGGCTCACTCTCCTACGAGCAGTACTTC
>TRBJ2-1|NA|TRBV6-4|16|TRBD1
CASSDGTGGMYNEQFF
TGTGCCAGCAGTGACGGGACAGGGGGTATGTACAATGAGCAGTTCTTC
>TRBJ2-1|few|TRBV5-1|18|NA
CASSLGWDGGFSYNEQFF
TGCGCCAGCAGCTTAGGATGGGACGGGGGTTTCTCCTACAATGAGCAGTTCTTC
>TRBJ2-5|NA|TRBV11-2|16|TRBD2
CASSLGGTRGAETQYF
TGTGCCAGCAGCTTGGGCGGGACTAGAGGTGCGGAGACCCAGTACTTC
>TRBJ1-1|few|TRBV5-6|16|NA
CASSPRGGARATEAFF
TGTGCCAGCAGCCCAAGGGGCGGTGCCAGGGCGACTGAAGCTTTCTTT
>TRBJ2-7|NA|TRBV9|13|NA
CASSHGDHYEQYF
TGTGCCAGCAGCCACGGGGACCACTACGAGCAGTACTTC
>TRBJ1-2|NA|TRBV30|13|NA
CAWRVKGIYGYTF
TGTGCCTGGAGAGTAAAGGGGATTTATGGCTACACCTTC
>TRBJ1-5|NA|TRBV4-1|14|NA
CASSQGGVYQPQHF
TGCGCCAGCAGCCAAGGCGGGGTATACCAGCCCCAGCATTTT
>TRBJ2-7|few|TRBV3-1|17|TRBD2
CASSQDALGLAAYEQYF
TGTGCCAGCAGCCAAGATGCCCTGGGACTAGCCGCCTACGAGCAGTACTTC
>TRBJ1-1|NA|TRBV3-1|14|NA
CASSQGDMNTEAFF
TGTGCCAGCAGCCAAGGAGACATGAACACTGAAGCTTTCTTT
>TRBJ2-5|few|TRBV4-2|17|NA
CASSQDWLAEGARTQYF
TGTGCCAGCAGCCAAGATTGGCTAGCGGAGGGGGCCAGGACCCAGTACTTC
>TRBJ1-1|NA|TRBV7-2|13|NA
CASSHRGVTEAFF
TGTGCCAGCAGCCATAGGGGCGTCACTGAAGCTTTCTTT
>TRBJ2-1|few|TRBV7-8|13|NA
CASSLAGSSEQFF
TGTGCCAGCAGCTTAGCTGGTTCCTCTGAGCAGTTCTTC
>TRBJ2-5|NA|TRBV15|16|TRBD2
CATSRKGLAGEETQYF
TGTGCCACCAGCAGGAAGGGACTAGCGGGAGAAGAGACCCAGTACTTC
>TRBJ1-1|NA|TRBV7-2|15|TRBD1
CASSPGPGQVTEAFF
TGTGCCAGCAGCCCGGGACCGGGACAGGTCACTGAAGCTTTCTTT
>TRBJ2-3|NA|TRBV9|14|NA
CASSVSGAADTQYF
TGTGCCAGCAGCGTATCGGGGGCCGCAGATACGCAGTATTTT
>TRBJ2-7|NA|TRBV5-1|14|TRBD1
CASSEQGVAYEQYF
TGCGCCAGCAGCGAACAGGGGGTTGCCTACGAGCAGTACTTC
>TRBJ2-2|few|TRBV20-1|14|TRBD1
CSASAGQEAGELFF
TGCAGTGCTAGTGCGGGACAGGAGGCCGGGGAGCTGTTTTTT
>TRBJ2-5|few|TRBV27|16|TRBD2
CASSLASGPPYETQYF
TGTGCCAGCAGTTTGGCTAGCGGGCCGCCTTATGAGACCCAGTACTTC
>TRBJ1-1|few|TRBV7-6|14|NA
CASGKGPANTEAFF
TGTGCCAGCGGCAAGGGGCCAGCGAACACTGAAGCTTTCTTT
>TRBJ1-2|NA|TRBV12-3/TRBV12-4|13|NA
CASRSGVGGGYTF
TGTGCCAGCAGGTCCGGGGTGGGCGGTGGCTACACCTTC
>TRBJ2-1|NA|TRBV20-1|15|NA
CSAHRDERSYNEQFF
TGCAGTGCTCACCGTGACGAGCGCTCCTACAATGAGCAGTTCTTC
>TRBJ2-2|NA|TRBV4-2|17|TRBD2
CASSQAGTSGNTGELFF
TGTGCCAGCAGCCAAGCGGGGACTAGTGGGAACACCGGGGAGCTGTTTTTT
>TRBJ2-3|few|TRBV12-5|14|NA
CASRPVVGTDTQYF
TGTGCTAGTCGCCCTGTGGTCGGCACAGATACGCAGTATTTT
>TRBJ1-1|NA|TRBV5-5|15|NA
CASSLLVTHNTEDFF
TGTGCCAGCAGCTTGTTGGTGACACACAACACTGAAGATTTCTTT
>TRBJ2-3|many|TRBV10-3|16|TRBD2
CAISPGLAGRTDTQYF
TGTGCCATCAGCCCAGGCCTAGCGGGGCGCACAGATACGCAGTATTTT
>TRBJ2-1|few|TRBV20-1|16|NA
CSATALLDRTYNEQFF
TGCAGTGCTACTGCCCTACTGGATCGTACCTACAATGAGCAGTTCTTC
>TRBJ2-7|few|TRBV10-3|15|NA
CAIRPEWGMGYEQYF
TGTGCCATCAGGCCGGAGTGGGGAATGGGATACGAGCAGTACTTC
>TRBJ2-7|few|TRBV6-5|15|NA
CASSYSSGRLYEQYF
TGTGCCAGCAGTTACTCATCGGGACGCCTCTACGAGCAGTACTTC
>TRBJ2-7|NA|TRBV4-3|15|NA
CASSPWESDSYEQYF
TGCGCCAGCAGCCCCTGGGAGTCAGACTCCTACGAGCAGTACTTC
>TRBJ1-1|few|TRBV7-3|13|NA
CASSLTGDHQAFF
TGTGCCAGCAGCTTAACCGGGGATCACCAAGCTTTCTTT